Following are 23 T cell receptor beta chains from one sample sequenced in a study of blood T cell repertoires in COVID-19. Data came from immunoSEQ multiplex PCR; TCRdb stores just in-frame clones and leaves some out. The data contain about 160,000 clones, 85% of them seen just once; the ten biggest clones take up approximately 3.3%. Specimen: peripheral blood. The receptors were gathered from a human donor with acute or convalescent COVID-19. The donor label of this sample is uncertain.

The chain combines TRBV15 with TRBJ2-7; the D gene is possibly TRBD1 (5 bases). Between the trimmed V and J ends, which lost 6 bases and 2 bases, there was a span of 14 bases. The CDR3 has 14 amino acids. Germline-derived CDR1 and CDR2 are LNHNV and YYDKDF (reference sequence). The CDR3 DNA sequence: TGTGCCACCAGTGAATTGGGGCTTCCCTACGAGCAGTACTTC. It is translated as CATSELGLPYEQYF. Drawing the rest from reference TRBV15 and TRBJ2-7, the complete variable domain is DAMVIQNPRYQVTQFGKPVTLSCSQTLNHNVMYWYQQKSSQAPKLLFHYYDKDFNNEADTPDNFQSRRPNTSFCFLDIRSPGLGDTAMYLCATSELGLPYEQYFGPGTRLTVT.

V and J are TRBV5-1 and TRBJ1-4; 7 bases match TRBD1. J lost 0 bases, V lost 4 bases, and 12 bases had no gene match. This CDR3 contains 18 residues. Germline CDR1 is SGHRS and CDR2 is YFSETQ. CDR3 amino acids: CASSRGDSGVPTNEKLFF. The DNA of the CDR3 is TGCGCCAGCAGCAGGGGGGACAGCGGAGTCCCAACTAATGAAAAACTGTTTTTT.

The V call is TRBV25-1, the J call TRBJ2-7; D perhaps matches TRBD1 (5 bases). This CDR3 is 12 amino acids long. Germline V gives CDR1 MGHDK, CDR2 SYGVNS. V shed 6 bases and J shed 2 bases, with 8 bases lying between them. CDR3 sequence (DNA): TGTGCCAGCAGAGGACAAACCTACGAGCAGTACTTC. Translation: CASRGQTYEQYF.

Written as DNA, the CDR3 is TGTGCCAGCAGCGTAGTAGAGGGACAGGCCTATGGCTACACCTTC. This translates into CASSVVEGQAYGYTF. V is TRBV9 and J is TRBJ1-2; 8 bases map to TRBD1. Germline loops: CDR1 SGDLS, CDR2 YYNGEE. Losses at the gene ends were 0 bases for V and 4 bases for J; bases not matched to a gene: 5. CDR3 length: 15 residues. The whole variable domain, remainder taken from reference TRBV9 and TRBJ1-2, is DSGVTQTPKHLITATGQRVTLRCSPRSGDLSVYWYQQSLDQGLQFLIQYYNGEERAKGNILERFSAQQFPDLHSELNLSSLELGDSALYFCASSVVEGQAYGYTFGSGTRLTVV.

The chain joins TRBV2 to TRBJ2-1; 7 nucleotides line up with TRBD1. CDR1 SNHLY and CDR2 FYNNEI come from the germline V gene. The CDR3 is made up of 15 amino acids. The junction had 4 bases not matched to a gene; V was cut back by 2 bases and J by 3 bases. CDR3 loop: CASSEKRGHYNEQFF. CDR3 bases: TGTGCCAGCAGTGAAAAAAGGGGGCACTACAATGAGCAGTTCTTC.

This clone was counted a single time. This rearrangement joins TRBV6-5 to TRBJ1-5, with a tentative D call TRBD1 (5 bases). Germline assignment: CDR1 MNHEY and CDR2 SVGAGI. The CDR3 is made up of 14 amino acids. V dropped 5 bases and J dropped 11 bases, with 19 bases sitting between them. The CDR3 sequence: CASSPGPTSGTQHF. The CDR3 bases are TGTGCCAGCAGTCCAGGACCCACGTCAGGGACCCAGCATTTT.

The chain carries TRBV20-1 and TRBJ2-7; maybe TRBD1 (5 bases). The CDR3 loop spans 12 amino acids. Germline lookup yields CDR1 DFQATT and CDR2 SNEGSKA (reference sequence). Trimming stripped 3 bases from V and 4 bases from J, with 10 bases between. The CDR3 DNA sequence: TGCAGTGCTAGTGAGACAGTTTACGAGCAGTACTTC. It yields the protein CSASETVYEQYF.

The rearrangement joins TRBV7-2 to TRBJ2-3, with 8 bases aligning to TRBD2. V was pared by 2 bases and J by 3 bases, with 4 bases of the junction left unmatched. Germline V gene lookup returns CDR1 SGHTA and CDR2 FQGNSA. The CDR3 loop spans 15 amino acids. The CDR3 reads CASSLPLAGTDTQYF. In nucleotides, the CDR3 is TGTGCCAGCAGCTTACCCCTAGCGGGTACAGATACGCAGTATTTT.

The chain has TRBV24-1 and TRBJ1-5, with 8 bases identical to TRBD1. CDR3 length: 13 amino acids. CDR1 and CDR2 (germline): KGHDR, SFDVKD. Losses at the gene ends were 12 bases for V and 5 bases for J; bases not matched to a gene: 8. In DNA form, the CDR3 reads TGTGCCGCCGGGGCAGGGGGCGATCAGCCCCAGCATTTT. Encoded protein: CAAGAGGDQPQHF.

The count of this clone is one. The gene calls are TRBV5-1 and TRBJ2-5; TRBD1 matches at 11 bases. The CDR3 runs 17 residues. Germline CDR1 SGHRS, CDR2 YFSETQ. The junction had 8 bases not matched to a gene; V was cut back by 0 bases and J by 4 bases. CDR3 in DNA: TGCGCCAGCAGCTTGGCCTCGAGGACAGGGGGCGGAGAGACCCAGTACTTC. This codes for CASSLASRTGGGETQYF.

The chain employs TRBV30 and TRBJ2-7; 7 bases agree with TRBD1. V lost 5 bases to trimming and J lost 3 bases; unmatched junction nucleotides: 7. The CDR3 sequence is 13 residues long. Germline values: CDR1 GTSNPN, CDR2 SVGIG (reference sequence). Here the CDR3 DNA reads TGTGCCTGGGATACAGGGGCCGGCTACGAGCAGTACTTC. Translation gives CAWDTGAGYEQYF.

The table lists this clone with a few counts. V is TRBV28 and J is TRBJ1-6; the match to TRBD1 covers 7 bases. Germline V lookup: CDR1 MDHEN, CDR2 SYDVKM. This CDR3 is built from 14 residues. The V segment lost 7 bases and the J segment 9 bases; nucleotides outside the gene matches: 9. This CDR3 reads CASTPGQKSSPLHF. CDR3 in DNA: TGTGCCAGCACCCCGGGACAGAAAAGTTCACCCCTCCACTTT.

This chain joins TRBV7-9 and TRBJ2-4, with TRBD2 matching 8 bases. The ends lost 7 bases at V and 8 bases at J; junction bases unmatched: 13. CDR3 length: 15 amino acids. Germline V CDR1 and CDR2: SEHNR, FQNEAQ (reference sequence). CDR3 in DNA: TGTGCCAGCACCCTTAGCGGGGCCCTTAGGGACATTCAGTACTTC. Its translation: CASTLSGALRDIQYF.

The chain employs TRBV7-8 and TRBJ1-2; no clear D. CDR3 size: 14 residues. CDR1 is SGHVS, CDR2 FQNEAQ, per germline. The V and J ends lost 1 base and 3 bases respectively, with 9 bases between them. CDR3: CASSLGQAYYGYTF. CDR3 nucleotides: TGTGCCAGCAGCTTAGGGCAGGCCTACTATGGCTACACCTTC.

V and J are TRBV19 and TRBJ2-7; D is undetermined. The CDR3 is 13 amino acids. The germline CDR1 and CDR2 sequences are LNHDA and SQIVND (reference sequence). V was clipped by 3 bases and J by 3 bases, with 9 bases between them. The CDR3 coding sequence is TGTGCCAGTAGTATCGCGGCAGACTACGAGCAGTACTTC. Protein: CASSIAADYEQYF.

The chain has TRBV18 and TRBJ1-2, with D hard to call. The CDR3 spans 15 residues. The germline V gene has CDR1 KGHSH and CDR2 LQKENI. Trimming shortened V by 2 bases and J by 4 bases, and 14 bases separated the two germline ends. CDR3 residues: CASSPGGSSGYGYTF. DNA for the CDR3: TGTGCCAGCTCACCAGGCGGATCTTCGGGCTATGGCTACACCTTC.

The rearrangement uses TRBV5-6 and TRBJ1-5; 8 bases align to TRBD1. The germline CDR1 and CDR2 sequences are SGHDT and YYEEEE. V shed 4 bases, J shed 6 bases, and the junction held 3 bases outside the gene matches. This CDR3 is 13 amino acids long. DNA of the CDR3: TGTGCCAGCAGCCGGACAGGGACTCAGCCCCAGCATTTT. Amino acid sequence: CASSRTGTQPQHF.

CDR3 residues: CASSVGQGETEAFF. The CDR3 DNA follows: TGTGCCAGTAGTGTCGGACAGGGGGAAACTGAAGCTTTCTTT. The chain has TRBV19 and TRBJ1-1; 10 nucleotides line up with TRBD1. Trimming took 5 bases from V and 5 from J; bases not matched to a gene: 5. This CDR3 comprises 14 residues. The V gene's germline CDR1 is LNHDA and CDR2 SQIVND (reference sequence).

This chain connects TRBV19 to TRBJ2-2; TRBD2 might be the D (6 bases). With 9 bases removed from V and 2 bases from J, the gap between germline ends came to 22 bases. The CDR3 totals 17 residues. The germline CDR1 and CDR2 sequences are LNHDA and SQIVND (reference sequence). CDR3 loop: CASQSRGLLINTGELFF. The CDR3 nucleotides read TGTGCCAGCCAGTCCCGGGGACTCCTAATAAACACCGGGGAGCTGTTTTTT.

This clone was detected only a few times. The chain combines TRBV6-5 with TRBJ1-1; D is perhaps TRBD1 (6 bases). The length of the CDR3 is 13 residues. V was shortened by 9 bases and J by 6 bases, with 17 bases between the two germline ends. The germline CDR1 and CDR2 sequences are MNHEY and SVGAGI. The CDR3 DNA sequence: TGTGCCAGTAAAACACAGGGAATGGCTGAAGCTTTCTTT. Translation gives CASKTQGMAEAFF.

The chain couples TRBV28 to TRBJ2-2; D is possibly TRBD1 (6 bases). There are 18 residues in the CDR3. V lost 1 base, J lost 3 bases, and 18 bases lay in between. Germline CDR1 MDHEN, CDR2 SYDVKM. The DNA for the CDR3 is TGTGCCAGCAGTTTATCAGGCCGAACAGGGTTGTACACCGGGGAGCTGTTTTTT. As protein: CASSLSGRTGLYTGELFF.

This chain links TRBV7-9 with TRBJ2-7, with 7 bases aligning to TRBD1. The V segment lost 1 base and the J segment 2 bases; nucleotides outside the gene matches: 2. This CDR3 is built from 14 residues. Germline V CDR1 and CDR2: SEHNR, FQNEAQ (reference sequence). CDR3 nucleotide sequence: TGTGCCAGCAGCTTAGTTCAGGGGGCCTACGAGCAGTACTTC. This encodes CASSLVQGAYEQYF. Full variable domain (outside the CDR3, taken from reference TRBV7-9 and TRBJ2-7): DTGVSQNPRHKITKRGQNVTFRCDPISEHNRLYWYRQTLGQGPEFLTYFQNEAQLEKSRLLSDRFSAERPKGSFSTLEIQRTEQGDSAMYLCASSLVQGAYEQYFGPGTRLTVT.

In its sample, this clone was seen a few times. This chain uses TRBV6-1 with TRBJ2-1, with 10 positions matching TRBD2. The CDR3 sequence is 16 residues long. V dropped 4 bases and J dropped 10; count of bases not matched to a gene: 13. Germline V lookup: CDR1 MNHNS, CDR2 SASEGT. The DNA for the CDR3 is TGTGCCAGCAGTGGATCCGGGACTAGCGCCACAAAAGAGCAGTTCTTC. This gives the protein CASSGSGTSATKEQFF.